Listed here are 26 T cell receptor beta chains from one sample, sequenced in a study of blood T cell repertoires in COVID-19 (dated by TCRdb to about 2020). The library was produced with the immunoSEQ multiplex PCR assay. Drawn from immuneACCESS, this table holds only the in-frame rearrangements with V and J called that TCRdb kept. Clones are partly lost; checked studies trace under half to an unresolved V gene and leave the rest unexplained. The sample includes approximately 290,000 clones, with about 80% observed a single time. The top ten hold roughly 14% of the sample. The sequencing input was peripheral blood. The receptor set was obtained from a person aged 65 to 85 with COVID-19, enrolled during active disease.

This sequence joins TRBV28 and TRBJ2-1; D is possibly TRBD1 (5 bases). This CDR3 has 15 amino acids. V was clipped by 5 bases and J by 4 bases, with 15 bases between them. Germline CDR1 is MDHEN and CDR2 is SYDVKM. CDR3 coding DNA: TGTGCCAGCAGTGAAAGCGACAGACCATACAATGAGCAGTTCTTC. This codes for CASSESDRPYNEQFF.

The rearrangement uses TRBV6-6 and TRBJ1-4; 7 bases fit TRBD1. V gave up 4 bases and J gave up 14 bases; unmatched junction bases: 7. This CDR3 has 12 amino acids. In germline, CDR1 is MNHNY, CDR2 SVGAGI (reference sequence). The CDR3 sequence: CASSSGQQALFF. CDR3 in DNA: TGTGCCAGCAGTTCGGGACAGCAAGCTCTGTTTTTT.

V is TRBV2 and J is TRBJ2-1; unclear D gene. Germline CDR1 SNHLY, CDR2 FYNNEI. The CDR3 runs 15 residues. V lost 4 bases to trimming and J lost 4 bases, with 14 bases between them. The CDR3, as DNA: TGTGCCAGCAGTGTGCTAGTTCTCACGTACAATGAGCAGTTCTTC. It encodes CASSVLVLTYNEQFF. Together with reference TRBV2 and TRBJ2-1, the CDR3 gives the full variable domain: EPEVTQTPSHQVTQMGQEVILRCVPISNHLYFYWYRQILGQKVEFLVSFYNNEISEKSEIFDDQFSVERPDGSNFTLKIRSTKLEDSAMYFCASSVLVLTYNEQFFGPGTRLTVL.

The rearrangement uses TRBV15 and TRBJ1-1; TRBD1 matches at 10 bases. V dropped 2 bases and J dropped 1; count of bases not matched to a gene: 7. There are 17 residues in the CDR3. From germline, CDR1 is LNHNV and CDR2 YYDKDF (reference sequence). CDR3 region: CATSRLPRDRGNTEAFF. The CDR3, as DNA: TGTGCCACCAGCAGACTTCCGAGGGACAGGGGGAACACTGAAGCTTTCTTT.

This chain links TRBV19 with TRBJ2-7, with 8 nucleotides matching TRBD1. Trimming removed 6 bases from V and 3 bases from J; junction bases left unmatched: 4. The CDR3 spans 13 residues. Looked up from germline, CDR1 is LNHDA and CDR2 is SQIVND (reference sequence). CDR3 in amino acids: CASRDRVSYEQYF. CDR3 nucleotides: TGTGCCAGTAGGGACAGGGTTAGCTACGAGCAGTACTTC.

The rearrangement uses TRBV7-6 and TRBJ2-5; 11 nucleotides match TRBD2. Per germline, CDR1 SGHVS and CDR2 FNYEAQ. The CDR3 is 15 residues long. Unmatched junction bases numbered 3, after V lost 5 bases and J lost 1 base. In DNA form, the CDR3 reads TGTGCCAGCAGCCCAGGGACTAGCGGCCAAGAGACCCAGTACTTC. Its translation: CASSPGTSGQETQYF.

The chain couples TRBV29-1 to TRBJ1-1; 10 nucleotides line up with TRBD1. The CDR3 runs 14 residues. Germline V lookup: CDR1 SQVTM, CDR2 ANQGSEA. V dropped 7 bases and J dropped 3; count of bases not matched to a gene: 8. The CDR3 sequence is CSALRTGGDTEAFF. In DNA, the CDR3 is TGCAGCGCCCTCCGGACAGGGGGAGACACTGAAGCTTTCTTT. Variable domain in full (rest from reference TRBV29-1 and TRBJ1-1): SAVISQKPSRDICQRGTSLTIQCQVDSQVTMMFWYRQQPGQSLTLIATANQGSEATYESGFVIDKFPISRPNLTFSTLTVSNMSPEDSSIYLCSALRTGGDTEAFFGQGTRLTVV.

The chain employs TRBV6-5 and TRBJ2-7, with D possibly matching TRBD2 (6 bases). V lost 8 bases, J lost 4 bases, and 21 bases lay in between. The CDR3 consists of 15 residues. Germline values: CDR1 MNHEY, CDR2 SVGAGI. The CDR3 nucleotides are TGTGCCAGCGCCACATTCGAGGGTAGCGGATACGAGCAGTACTTC. It translates to CASATFEGSGYEQYF.

This rearrangement joins TRBV21-1 to TRBJ2-3; the DNA was not used to check the table's D call, TRBD1. TRBV21-1 is a known pseudogene. This CDR3 spans 15 amino acids. The CDR3 loop reads CASSETGGITDTQYF. CDR3 coding DNA: TGTGCCAGCAGCGAAACAGGGGGCATCACAGATACGCAGTATTTT.

This CDR3 reads CSVALDRGNEQFF. The CDR3 DNA is TGCAGCGTCGCCCTGGACAGGGGGAATGAGCAGTTCTTC. The chain is built from TRBV29-1 and TRBJ2-1; TRBD1 matches at 10 bases. J gave up 7 bases and V 6 bases, and 6 bases lay outside the gene matches. The length of the CDR3 is 13 residues. Germline V lookup: CDR1 SQVTM, CDR2 ANQGSEA.

V gene TRBV28 combines with J gene TRBJ1-2, with 9 bases aligning to TRBD1. CDR3 length: 14 residues. V lost 6 bases and J lost 3; bases outside the gene matches: 5. The germline V gene has CDR1 MDHEN and CDR2 SYDVKM. Here the CDR3 DNA reads TGTGCCAGCAGCGGGACAGGGTACGACTATGGCTACACCTTC. This gives the protein CASSGTGYDYGYTF.

The chain is built from TRBV10-2 and TRBJ1-4, with D maybe TRBD1 (6 bases). Trimming took 2 bases from V and 5 from J, leaving 18 bases between them. The CDR3 runs 17 residues. Germline V gene lookup returns CDR1 WSHSY and CDR2 SAAADI. The CDR3 reads CASSELWAGEPNEKLFF. DNA for the CDR3: TGCGCCAGCAGTGAGCTTTGGGCAGGGGAGCCGAATGAAAAACTGTTTTTT.

The V call is TRBV5-1, the J call TRBJ1-2; D might be TRBD1 (6 bases). The CDR3 extends over 14 amino acids. With 4 bases removed from V and 1 base from J, the gap between germline ends came to 11 bases. Germline values: CDR1 SGHRS, CDR2 YFSETQ. CDR3 protein: CASSLPQGNYGYTF. CDR3 DNA: TGCGCCAGCAGCCTACCACAGGGTAACTATGGCTACACCTTC.

The rearrangement links TRBV5-4 to TRBJ2-3; perhaps TRBD2 as D (6 bases). Germline V gene sequence: CDR1 SGHNT, CDR2 YYREEE (reference sequence). V shed 3 bases and J shed 9 bases, with 11 bases lying between them. The CDR3 is 12 residues long. The CDR3 sequence is CASSSGVATQYF. The CDR3 DNA follows: TGTGCCAGCAGCTCGGGGGTGGCAACGCAGTATTTT.

The chain is built from TRBV9 and TRBJ2-7, with D possibly TRBD1 on 6 matching bases. Germline values: CDR1 SGDLS, CDR2 YYNGEE. V gave up 0 bases and J gave up 2 bases, with 9 bases separating them. CDR3 length: 14 amino acids. The CDR3 DNA is TGTGCCAGCAGCGTAGACAGGGCCACCTACGAGCAGTACTTC. Its protein is CASSVDRATYEQYF.

The V call is TRBV28, the J call TRBJ2-7; 7 nucleotides match TRBD2. Trimming cost V 5 bases and J 12 bases; bases outside gene matches: 16. CDR1 and CDR2 (germline): MDHEN, SYDVKM. This CDR3 is 14 amino acids long. This CDR3 is CASSPVGGENRLYF. The CDR3 bases are TGTGCCAGCAGTCCGGTTGGGGGGGAAAACCGGCTGTACTTC.

This clone was seen only a few times. CDR3 loop: CASSPGQGEQYF. The CDR3 bases are TGTGCCAGCAGCCCGGGACAGGGCGAGCAGTACTTC. The rearrangement joins TRBV11-3 to TRBJ2-7; 9 bases align to TRBD1. There are 12 residues in the CDR3. Germline-derived CDR1 and CDR2 are SGHNT and YENEEA. J lost 6 bases, V lost 5 bases, and 2 bases had no gene match.

The chain has TRBV9 and TRBJ2-3; TRBD2 agrees at 16 bases. Germline trimming cut 4 bases from V and 3 bases from J; bases unmatched to any gene: 8. The CDR3 has 18 residues. The germline gives CDR1 SGDLS, CDR2 YYNGEE. The CDR3 loop is CASSPQGLAGGPTDTQYF. In DNA, the CDR3 is TGTGCCAGCAGCCCCCAGGGACTAGCGGGAGGGCCGACAGATACGCAGTATTTT. Full variable domain (remainder filled in from reference TRBV9 and TRBJ2-3): DSGVTQTPKHLITATGQRVTLRCSPRSGDLSVYWYQQSLDQGLQFLIQYYNGEERAKGNILERFSAQQFPDLHSELNLSSLELGDSALYFCASSPQGLAGGPTDTQYFGPGTRLTVL.

This chain connects TRBV15 to TRBJ2-3, with D perhaps TRBD2 (6 bases). In germline, CDR1 is LNHNV, CDR2 YYDKDF (reference sequence). The CDR3 has 18 amino acids. Trimming removed 0 bases from V and 2 bases from J, with 18 bases in between. The CDR3 here is CATSRDGGGVTFTDTQYF. Written as DNA, the CDR3 is TGTGCCACCAGCAGAGATGGTGGAGGGGTCACCTTCACAGATACGCAGTATTTT.

V gene TRBV9 combines with J gene TRBJ1-3; TRBD1 agrees at 9 bases. The germline gives CDR1 SGDLS, CDR2 YYNGEE. The CDR3 covers 16 residues. V lost 4 bases and J lost 0; bases outside the gene matches: 5. The CDR3 bases are TGTGCCAGCAGCCACGGGACAGGGAACTCTGGAAACACCATATATTTT. Translated: CASSHGTGNSGNTIYF.

V is TRBV29-1 and J is TRBJ1-2, with TRBD1 matching 7 bases. This CDR3 has 11 residues. Germline values: CDR1 SQVTM, CDR2 ANQGSEA. V was pared by 7 bases and J by 8 bases, with 7 bases of the junction left unmatched. CDR3 sequence: CSGQGVKGYTF. CDR3 DNA: TGCAGCGGCCAGGGGGTGAAGGGCTACACCTTC.

The CDR3 here is CASSPTVRGGQRTYQETQYF. CDR3 sequence (DNA): TGTGCCAGCAGCCCGACTGTAAGGGGCGGACAGAGGACGTACCAAGAGACCCAGTACTTC. The gene calls are TRBV5-8 and TRBJ2-5, with TRBD1 as a possible D gene (6 bases). Germline assignment: CDR1 SGHTS and CDR2 YDEGEE. The CDR3 has 20 residues. V was shortened by 4 bases and J by 0 bases, with 28 bases between the two germline ends.

The genes are TRBV14 and TRBJ2-7; TRBD1 matches at 7 bases. This CDR3 is built from 14 residues. The junction had 5 bases not matched to a gene; V was cut back by 6 bases and J by 0 bases. Germline assignment: CDR1 SGHDN and CDR2 FVKESK. The DNA of the CDR3 is TGTGCCAGCAGGCCTCGACAGGGCTCCTACGAGCAGTACTTC. Residues: CASRPRQGSYEQYF.

The chain has TRBV7-2 and TRBJ2-5, with 10 bases that match TRBD2. The CDR3 runs 20 residues. V gave up 0 bases and J gave up 5 bases; unmatched junction bases: 18. Looked up from germline, CDR1 is SGHTA and CDR2 is FQGNSA. The CDR3 region is CASSLAWDLVSGRVGETQYF. The CDR3 region has the DNA TGTGCCAGCAGCTTAGCGTGGGACCTAGTGAGCGGGAGGGTTGGGGAGACCCAGTACTTC.

This rearrangement joins TRBV2 to TRBJ1-1; no clear D. The CDR3 extends over 13 amino acids. CDR1 SNHLY and CDR2 FYNNEI come from the germline V gene. V dropped 9 bases and J dropped 3 bases, with 14 bases sitting between them. CDR3 in DNA: TGTGCCAGGGCCAGCGGAGGGTACACTGAAGCTTTCTTT. It specifies CARASGGYTEAFF.

The chain couples TRBV6-6 to TRBJ1-2, with D possibly being TRBD1 (5 bases). This CDR3 has 15 amino acids. Germline V lookup: CDR1 MNHNY, CDR2 SVGAGI (reference sequence). The germline V and J ends were trimmed by 5 bases and 3 bases, with 16 bases remaining between them. This CDR3 is CASSRIIGGDYGYTF. CDR3 in DNA: TGTGCCAGCAGTAGAATCATCGGGGGGGACTATGGCTACACCTTC.